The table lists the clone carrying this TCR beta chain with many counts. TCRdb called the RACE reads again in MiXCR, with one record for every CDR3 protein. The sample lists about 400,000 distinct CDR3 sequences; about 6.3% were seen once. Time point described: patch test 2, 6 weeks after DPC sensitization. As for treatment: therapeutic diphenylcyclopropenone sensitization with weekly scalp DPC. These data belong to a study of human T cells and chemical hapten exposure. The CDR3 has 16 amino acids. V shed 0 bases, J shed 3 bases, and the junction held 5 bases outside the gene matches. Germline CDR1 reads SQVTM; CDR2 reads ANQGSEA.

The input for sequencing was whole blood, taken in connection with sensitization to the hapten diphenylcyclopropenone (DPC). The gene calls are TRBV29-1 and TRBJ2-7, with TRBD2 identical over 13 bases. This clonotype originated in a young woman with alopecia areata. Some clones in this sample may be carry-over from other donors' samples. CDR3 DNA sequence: TGCAGCGTTGAAGATAGGACTAGCGGGGGACACTACGAGCAGTACTTC. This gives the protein CSVEDRTSGGHYEQYF.